The TCR beta chain under discussion was sequenced for a study of control samples from healthy donors and cancer patients. V shed 3 bases, J shed 4 bases, and the junction held 8 bases outside the gene matches. The CDR3 has 16 amino acids. Germline CDR1 is KGHSH and CDR2 is LQKENI. Libraries were prepared by immunoSEQ multiplex PCR; TCRdb keeps only in-frame clonotypes and omits some of them. Here the sample spans around 53,000 clones, about 86% being singletons. Sequences were obtained from PBMCs. This clonotype was obtained from a woman aged 50 to 60 with lung cancer. The gene calls are TRBV18 and TRBJ2-1; 8 bases line up with TRBD1. This CDR3 is CASSPRQGLRYNEQFF. The CDR3 DNA is TGTGCCAGCTCACCGAGACAGGGGTTGAGATACAATGAGCAGTTCTTC.